What follows are 10 T cell receptor beta chains derived from one specimen sequenced in a study of blood T cell repertoires in COVID-19. Libraries were prepared by immunoSEQ multiplex PCR; TCRdb keeps only in-frame clonotypes and omits some of them. This sample has under 250,000 clones, with approximately 86% found just once. The sequencing input was peripheral blood. The receptors come from a woman at least 80 years old with acute or convalescent COVID-19.

The gene calls are TRBV10-3 and TRBJ1-5, with 7 bases aligning to TRBD1. V gave up 6 bases and J gave up 4 bases; unmatched junction bases: 3. The CDR3 extends over 13 amino acids. The germline CDR1 and CDR2 sequences are ENHRY and SYGVKD. CDR3 nucleotides: TGTGCCATCAGCGACAGGGAGAATCAGCCCCAGCATTTT. It codes for CAISDRENQPQHF.

The rearrangement joins TRBV5-1 to TRBJ1-1, with D perhaps matching TRBD1 (6 bases). The CDR3 sequence is 15 residues long. Germline V gene data show CDR1 as SGHRS and CDR2 as YFSETQ. Trimming took 4 bases from V and 2 from J, leaving 15 bases between them. The DNA for the CDR3 is TGCGCCAGCAGCCGGGCCAGGGGAGAAAACACTGAAGCTTTCTTT. Amino acid sequence: CASSRARGENTEAFF.

In its sample, this clone was seen once. V is TRBV6-6 and J is TRBJ2-7, with 9 bases identical to TRBD1. Per germline, CDR1 MNHNY and CDR2 SVGAGI (reference sequence). This CDR3 is 14 amino acids long. The ends lost 0 bases at V and 4 bases at J; junction bases unmatched: 1. DNA for the CDR3: TGTGCCAGCAGTTACTCGGGACAGGGTTACGAGCAGTACTTC. This codes for CASSYSGQGYEQYF.

The chain recombines TRBV3-1 (or the pseudogene TRBV3-2) with TRBJ1-5, with a tentative D call TRBD1 (6 bases). V was trimmed by 1 base and J by 1 base, leaving 11 bases between them. The CDR3 is 16 residues long. The V gene's germline CDR1 is LGHDT and CDR2 YNNKEL (reference sequence). CDR3 protein: CASSQGGRGSNQPQHF. CDR3 bases: TGTGCCAGCAGCCAAGGTGGCAGGGGAAGCAATCAGCCCCAGCATTTT.

V usage is TRBV11-2 and J usage is TRBJ1-4; 7 positions match TRBD1. Germline CDR1 reads SGHAT; CDR2 reads FQNNGV. There are 15 residues in the CDR3. J was trimmed by 8 bases and V by 5 bases; bases with no gene match: 11. CDR3 nucleotide sequence: TGTGCCAGCAGCACCAGAGGGGGCGGAGGGGAAAAACTGTTTTTT. It encodes CASSTRGGGGEKLFF.

The CDR3 protein is CASSQSGGRFPGDTQYF. CDR3 bases: TGCGCCAGCAGCCAGTCCGGAGGGCGGTTCCCTGGAGATACGCAGTATTTT. The chain joins TRBV4-3 to TRBJ2-3; D might be TRBD2 (6 bases). There are 17 residues in the CDR3. Per germline, CDR1 LGHNA and CDR2 YSLEER. Between the trimmed V and J ends, which lost 3 bases and 5 bases, there was a span of 21 bases.

The chain joins TRBV24-1 to TRBJ2-3, with 8 positions matching TRBD2. CDR1 KGHDR and CDR2 SFDVKD come from the germline V gene. V gave up 6 bases and J gave up 2 bases; unmatched junction bases: 3. The CDR3 is 14 amino acids. CDR3 region: CATSNSGATDTQYF. DNA for the CDR3: TGTGCCACCAGTAATAGCGGGGCCACAGATACGCAGTATTTT.

A remark on this clone: The same CDR3 arises from other DNA sequences in this sample as well. The V call is TRBV3-1 (or the pseudogene TRBV3-2), the J call TRBJ2-2, with 9 bases that match TRBD1. The CDR3 is 15 amino acids. CDR1 is LGHDT, CDR2 YNNKEL, per germline (reference sequence). Germline trimming cut 1 base from V and 3 bases from J; bases unmatched to any gene: 0. The CDR3 coding sequence is TGTGCCAGCAGCCAAGGGACAGGGGACACCGGGGAGCTGTTTTTT. Translated: CASSQGTGDTGELFF.

V is TRBV2 and J is TRBJ1-2; D possibly corresponds to TRBD1 (5 bases). This CDR3 region has 14 residues. Looked up from germline, CDR1 is SNHLY and CDR2 is FYNNEI. Trimming shortened V by 3 bases and J by 2 bases, and 10 bases separated the two germline ends. CDR3 loop: CASSDLGLNYGYTF. The CDR3, as DNA: TGTGCCAGCAGTGACCTGGGACTCAACTATGGCTACACCTTC.

Turning to this clone: This specimen includes other DNA sequences encoding the same CDR3. The CDR3 DNA is TGTGCCAGCAGCTTAGTGGGGACTAGCGGGGGCAATGAGCAGTTCTTC. Translating gives CASSLVGTSGGNEQFF. The chain has TRBV7-2 and TRBJ2-1; 14 bases are shared with TRBD2. V gave up 1 base and J gave up 6 bases; unmatched junction bases: 2. Germline V lookup: CDR1 SGHTA, CDR2 FQGNSA. The CDR3 contains 16 residues.